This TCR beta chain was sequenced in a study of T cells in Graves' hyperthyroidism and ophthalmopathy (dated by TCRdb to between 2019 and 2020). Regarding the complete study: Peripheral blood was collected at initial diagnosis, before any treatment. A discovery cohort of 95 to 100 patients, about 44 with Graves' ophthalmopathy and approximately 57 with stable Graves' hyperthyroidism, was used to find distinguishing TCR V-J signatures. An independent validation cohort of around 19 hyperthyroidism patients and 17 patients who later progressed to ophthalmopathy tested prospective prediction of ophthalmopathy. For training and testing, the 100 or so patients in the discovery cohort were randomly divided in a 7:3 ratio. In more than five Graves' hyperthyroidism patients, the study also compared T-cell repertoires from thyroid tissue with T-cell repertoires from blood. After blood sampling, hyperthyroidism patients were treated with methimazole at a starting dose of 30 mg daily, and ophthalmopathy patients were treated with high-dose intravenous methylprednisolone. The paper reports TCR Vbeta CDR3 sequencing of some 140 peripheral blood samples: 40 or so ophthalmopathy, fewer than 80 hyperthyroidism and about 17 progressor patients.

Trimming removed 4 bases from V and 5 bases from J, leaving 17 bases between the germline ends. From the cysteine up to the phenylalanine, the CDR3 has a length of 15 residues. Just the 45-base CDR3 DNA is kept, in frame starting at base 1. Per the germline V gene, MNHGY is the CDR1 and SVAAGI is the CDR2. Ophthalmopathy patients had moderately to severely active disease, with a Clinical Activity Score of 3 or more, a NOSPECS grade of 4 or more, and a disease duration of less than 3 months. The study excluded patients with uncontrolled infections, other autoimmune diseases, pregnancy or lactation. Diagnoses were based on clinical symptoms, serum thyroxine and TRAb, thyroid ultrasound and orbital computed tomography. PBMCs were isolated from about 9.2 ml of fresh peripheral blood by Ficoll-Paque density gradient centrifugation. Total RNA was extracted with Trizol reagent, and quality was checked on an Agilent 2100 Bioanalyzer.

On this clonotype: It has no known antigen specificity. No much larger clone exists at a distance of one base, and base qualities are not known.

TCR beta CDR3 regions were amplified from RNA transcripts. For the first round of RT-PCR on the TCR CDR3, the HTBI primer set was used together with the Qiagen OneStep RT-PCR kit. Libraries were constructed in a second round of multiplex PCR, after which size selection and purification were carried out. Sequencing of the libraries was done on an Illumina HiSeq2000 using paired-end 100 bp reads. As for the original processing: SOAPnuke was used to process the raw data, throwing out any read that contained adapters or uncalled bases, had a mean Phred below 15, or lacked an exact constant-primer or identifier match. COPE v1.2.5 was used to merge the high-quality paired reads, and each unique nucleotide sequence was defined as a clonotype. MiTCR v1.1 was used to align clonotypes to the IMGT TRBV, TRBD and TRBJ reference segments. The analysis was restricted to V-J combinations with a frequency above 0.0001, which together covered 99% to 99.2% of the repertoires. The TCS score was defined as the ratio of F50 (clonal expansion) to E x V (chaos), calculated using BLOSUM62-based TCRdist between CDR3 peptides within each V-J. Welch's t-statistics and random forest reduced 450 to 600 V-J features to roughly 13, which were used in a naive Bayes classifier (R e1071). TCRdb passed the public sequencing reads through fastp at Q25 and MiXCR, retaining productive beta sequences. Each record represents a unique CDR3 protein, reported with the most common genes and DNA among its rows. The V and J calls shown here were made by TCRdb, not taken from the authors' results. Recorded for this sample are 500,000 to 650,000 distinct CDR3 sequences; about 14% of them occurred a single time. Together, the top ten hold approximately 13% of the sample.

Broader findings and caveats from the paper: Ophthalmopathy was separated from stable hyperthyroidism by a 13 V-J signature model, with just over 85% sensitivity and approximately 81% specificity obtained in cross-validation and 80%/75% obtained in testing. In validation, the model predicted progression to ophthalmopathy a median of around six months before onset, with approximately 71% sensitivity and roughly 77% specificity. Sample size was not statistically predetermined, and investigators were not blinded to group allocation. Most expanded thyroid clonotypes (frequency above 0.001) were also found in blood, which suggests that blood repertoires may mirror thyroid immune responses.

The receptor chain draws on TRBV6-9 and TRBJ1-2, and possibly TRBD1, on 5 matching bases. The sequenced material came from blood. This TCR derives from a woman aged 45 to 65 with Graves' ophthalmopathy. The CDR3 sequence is CASSSLLGVGYGYTF. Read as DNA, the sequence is TGTGCCAGCAGTTCTCTTTTAGGGGTCGGATATGGCTACACCTTC.